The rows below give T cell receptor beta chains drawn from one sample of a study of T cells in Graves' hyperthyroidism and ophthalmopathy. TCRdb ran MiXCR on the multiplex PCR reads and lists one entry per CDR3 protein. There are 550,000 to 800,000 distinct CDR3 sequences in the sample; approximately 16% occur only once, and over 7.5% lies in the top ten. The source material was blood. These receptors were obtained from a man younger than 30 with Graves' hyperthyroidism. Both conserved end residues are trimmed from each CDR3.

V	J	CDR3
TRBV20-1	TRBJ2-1	SAPGTPGVDEQF
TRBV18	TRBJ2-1	ASSRTRSSSYNEQF
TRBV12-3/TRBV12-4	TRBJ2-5	ASSPRELGETQY
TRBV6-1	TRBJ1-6	ASSDPRAGTWSPLH
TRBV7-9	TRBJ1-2	ASSLGLVYGYT
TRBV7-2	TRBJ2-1	ASSLTGSSNEQF
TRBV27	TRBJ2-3	ASSDLAGDDTQY
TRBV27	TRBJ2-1	ASKASGLNEQF
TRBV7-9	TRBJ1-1	ASTRGAVNTEAF
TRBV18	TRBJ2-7	ASSPNLAFFEQY
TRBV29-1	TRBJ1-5	SVGAGSQGPQH
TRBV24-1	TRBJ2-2	ATSSTFNNHRNTGELF
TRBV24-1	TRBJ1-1	ATSDSRRGMNTEAF
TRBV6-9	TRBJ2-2	ASSYFSMFGLAEDKLNTGELF
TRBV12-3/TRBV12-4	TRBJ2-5	ASSLRGGGLAAHEGTQY
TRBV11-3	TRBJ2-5	ATEGPQETQY
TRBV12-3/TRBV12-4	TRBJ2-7	ASTRDGSYEQY
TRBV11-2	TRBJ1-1	ASSSWTGRNTEAF
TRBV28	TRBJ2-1	ASSGRARYNEQF
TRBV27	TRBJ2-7	ASRATGFYEQY
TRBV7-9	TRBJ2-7	ASRSGGAGREQY
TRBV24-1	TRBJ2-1	ATSDLVGNEQF
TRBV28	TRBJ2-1	ASSPGPGLPNNEQF
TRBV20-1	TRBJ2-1	SALIPGLADYNEQF
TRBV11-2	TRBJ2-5	ASSSGLAVLPKETQY
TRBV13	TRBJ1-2	ASSSRAYGYT
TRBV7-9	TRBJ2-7	ASNVGQSHEQY
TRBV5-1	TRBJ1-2	ASSLGGRGLRYGYT
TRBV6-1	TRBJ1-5	ASSEGNVYSNQPQH
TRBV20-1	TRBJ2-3	SAGPAHTTDTQY
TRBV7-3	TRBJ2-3	ASSAGLALVDTQY
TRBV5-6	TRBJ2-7	ASSAHRDRGGGYEQY
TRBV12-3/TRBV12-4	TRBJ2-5	ASSSTRKETQY